This T cell receptor beta chain was sequenced in a study of shared clonotypes between healthy human individuals. The CDR3 loop spans 17 amino acids. V lost 1 base to trimming and J lost 4 bases; unmatched junction nucleotides: 12. Per germline, CDR1 SGHAT and CDR2 FQNNGV. This clone was observed once. Its antigen is unidentified. DNA from unsorted PBMC was sequenced on ten immunoSEQ deep assay plates. Data came from immunoSEQ multiplex PCR; TCRdb stores just in-frame clones and leaves some out. The sample contains about 450,000 clones, around 80% of which appear only once. Points from the study as a whole: Limited genetic and exposure-history diversity came from having few donors.

This TCR derives from a woman aged 40 to 49 in good health. Some clones in this sample may be carry-over from other donors' samples. V and J are TRBV11-2 and TRBJ2-7, with 8 nucleotides matching TRBD2. The sample was PBMCs. The CDR3 loop reads CASSLVRSAGGLYEQYF. In nucleotides, the CDR3 is TGTGCCAGCAGCTTAGTGAGGTCGGCGGGAGGTCTGTACGAGCAGTACTTC. Supplemented by reference TRBV11-2 and TRBJ2-7, the full variable domain reads EAGVAQSPRYKIIEKRQSVAFWCNPISGHATLYWYQQILGQGPKLLIQFQNNGVVDDSQLPKDRFSAERLKGVDSTLKIQPAKLEDSAVYLCASSLVRSAGGLYEQYFGPGTRLTVT.